These T cell receptor beta chains were read from a single sample in a study of T-cell memory formation after mild COVID-19. TCRdb re-called the 5' RACE reads through MiXCR, storing one row per CDR3 protein. The table lists around 150,000 distinct CDR3 sequences, approximately 15% of them singletons. Sequencing was performed on PBMCs or a T cell subset sorted from them (not recorded which). Receptors were obtained from an adult woman who had mild COVID-19 (a few samples of this study predate the infection). Cell type and time point are not known. Each CDR3 is given with its conserved first and last residue. A D gene is named only where the DNA matches it firmly. The size entry is marked missing in some rows and otherwise reads once, few, many or a size class.

-,many,TRBJ1-1,TRBV7-6,TGTGCCAGCAGCTTAGGTGGTGGCGTAAGGAACACTGAAGCTTTCTTT,CASSLGGGVRNTEAFF
TRBD2,-,TRBJ2-6,TRBV7-2,TGTGCCAGCAGTAAGACTAGCTCTATCTCTGGGGCCAACGTCCTGACTTTC,CASSKTSSISGANVLTF
TRBD1,once,TRBJ2-1,TRBV9,TGTGCCAGCAGCGATGGGACAGGGGCGTACAATGAGCAGTTCTTC,CASSDGTGAYNEQFF
-,-,TRBJ1-1,TRBV6-2/TRBV6-3,TGTGCCAGCAGTTCCACAGGCACTGAAGCTTTCTTT,CASSSTGTEAFF
-,-,TRBJ2-5,TRBV3-1,TGTGCCAGCAGCCAAGACACTAGGGACCAAGAGACCCAGTACTTC,CASSQDTRDQETQYF
-,few,TRBJ2-1,TRBV10-3,TGTGCCATCAGTGAAGTCCCCGCGGGTGAGCAGTTCTTC,CAISEVPAGEQFF
TRBD2,-,TRBJ2-2,TRBV20-1,TGCAGTGCTAGTGCCCCGGGACTAGCGGGTAACACCGGGGAGCTGTTTTTT,CSASAPGLAGNTGELFF
-,-,TRBJ1-3,TRBV12-3/TRBV12-4,TGTGCCAGCAGTTCGTCAGGGAAAGGTGGAAACACCATATATTTT,CASSSSGKGGNTIYF
TRBD1,many,TRBJ2-1,TRBV25-1,TGTGCCAGCAGTGAATTATTGTACAGGGGAAATGAGCAGTTCTTC,CASSELLYRGNEQFF
-,-,TRBJ1-1,TRBV24-1,TGTGCCACCAGTGATTTGTCGAACACTGAAGCTTTCTTT,CATSDLSNTEAFF
-,many,TRBJ2-2,TRBV4-1,TGCGCCAGCAGCCAAGATCCGGCCGGGACGTTTTCGGTCACCGGGGAGCTGTTTTTT,CASSQDPAGTFSVTGELFF
TRBD2,few,TRBJ2-1,TRBV6-5,TGTGCCAGCAGGAGACCACTAGCGGGAGGAGGAGGCAATGAGCAGTTCTTC,CASRRPLAGGGGNEQFF
-,-,TRBJ1-2,TRBV7-8,TGTGCCAGCAGCCTCCCAGGCAGTCCTAACTATGGCTACACCTTC,CASSLPGSPNYGYTF
TRBD2,few,TRBJ2-7,TRBV5-1,TGCGCCAGCAGCTTGGTACTAGCGGGGGGAAACTACGAGCAGTACTTC,CASSLVLAGGNYEQYF
TRBD1,few,TRBJ2-1,TRBV30,TGTGCGGCAGAGGGGACAGGCTCCTACAATGAGCAGTTCTTC,CAAEGTGSYNEQFF
-,few,TRBJ2-2,TRBV7-6,TGTGCCAGCAGCTTAAGAGTAGGGGTCCGGGACAACACCGGGGAGCTGTTTTTT,CASSLRVGVRDNTGELFF
TRBD2,-,TRBJ2-7,TRBV6-2/TRBV6-3,TGTGCCAGCAGTGGTGCCTCGCGACTAGCGGGAAAAGGAGAGCAGTACTTC,CASSGASRLAGKGEQYF
TRBD1,few,TRBJ2-7,TRBV19,TGTGCCAGTAGTACCGGGACAGGGGACGAGCAGTACTTC,CASSTGTGDEQYF
-,few,TRBJ2-1,TRBV11-2,TGTGCCAGCAGCTTGCGGATCATCTCCTACAATGAGCAGTTCTTC,CASSLRIISYNEQFF
-,-,TRBJ2-6,TRBV4-2,TGTGCCAGCAGCCCTGAGGAGGGGGCTAGTGGGGCCAACGTCCTGACTTTC,CASSPEEGASGANVLTF
-,-,TRBJ2-4,TRBV7-2,TGTGCCAGCAGCTTAGCGGGAGGAAACATTCAGTACTTC,CASSLAGGNIQYF
-,-,TRBJ2-1,TRBV7-3,TGTGCCAGCAGCTTAATCCCGCGGGGTACCCCGGAGCATGAGCAGTTCTTC,CASSLIPRGTPEHEQFF
-,-,TRBJ2-7,TRBV6-5,TGTGCCAGCAGTTTTCGAGGTGAGGAGCAGTACTTC,CASSFRGEEQYF
-,few,TRBJ2-7,TRBV27,TGTGCCAGCACCCTCAGGACCTACGAGCAGTACTTC,CASTLRTYEQYF
-,-,TRBJ1-2,TRBV12-3/TRBV12-4,TGTGCCAGCAGTTTAGGGGCAGGGACTCTTTATGGCTACACCTTC,CASSLGAGTLYGYTF
-,-,TRBJ2-1,TRBV4-3,TGCGCCAGCAGCCAAGAGGGGGTCCTTACGATCAATGAGCAGTTCTTC,CASSQEGVLTINEQFF
TRBD2,many,TRBJ2-1,TRBV7-9,TGTGCCAGCAGCTCCGGCGGACTAGCGGGAGACGGTCTGTTCTTC,CASSSGGLAGDGLFF
-,-,TRBJ1-6,TRBV12-3/TRBV12-4,TGTGCCAGCGGGCTCGGGGATAATTCACCCCTCCACTTT,CASGLGDNSPLHF
-,few,TRBJ2-7,TRBV4-1,TGCGCCAGCAGCCCCCAGGGACCGGCCTCCTACGAGCAGTACTTC,CASSPQGPASYEQYF
-,-,TRBJ1-1,TRBV5-1,TGCGCCAGCAGCCCCGAGGGGCGTCGTGAAGCTTTCTTT,CASSPEGRREAFF
-,few,TRBJ2-7,TRBV4-1,TGCGCCAGCAGCCAAGACAGAGTGGGGCTCTACGAGCAGTACTTC,CASSQDRVGLYEQYF
TRBD1,few,TRBJ1-2,TRBV6-5,TGTGCCAGCAGTTACCAAGCAGGGGGGAATGGCTACACCTTC,CASSYQAGGNGYTF
-,few,TRBJ2-7,TRBV5-8,TGTGCCAGCAGCCCTTGGCCAGGAACCTACGATGGGCAGTACTTC,CASSPWPGTYDGQYF
TRBD2,-,TRBJ2-1,TRBV3-1,TGTGCCAGCAGCCAGGGACTAGCGGGGGGGCCGGAGGAGCAGTTCTTC,CASSQGLAGGPEEQFF
-,-,TRBJ2-7,TRBV24-1,TGTGCCACCAGTGCCCGTGTGGGGCACGTCTACGAGCAGTACTTC,CATSARVGHVYEQYF
-,few,TRBJ2-2,TRBV12-3/TRBV12-4,TGTGCCAGCAGTTTACTTCAAAACCCGAACACCGGGGAGCTGTTTTTT,CASSLLQNPNTGELFF
TRBD1,-,TRBJ2-7,TRBV4-3,TGCGCCAGCAGCCAAGATCTGGGACAGGCCTACGAGCAGTACTTC,CASSQDLGQAYEQYF
TRBD2,few,TRBJ2-3,TRBV9,TGTGCCAGCAGCGTAGTTATGGCGGGAGGGCCTGATACGCAGTATTTT,CASSVVMAGGPDTQYF
-,-,TRBJ1-1,TRBV2,TGTGCCAGCAACTCCGCTGGTGAAGCTTTCTTT,CASNSAGEAFF
-,-,TRBJ1-2,TRBV7-2,TGTGCCAGCAGCTTCCAGAGGGACTATGGCTACACCTTC,CASSFQRDYGYTF
-,few,TRBJ1-5,TRBV30,TGTGCCTGGAGCGGCGATAGCAATCAGCCCCAGCATTTT,CAWSGDSNQPQHF
TRBD1,-,TRBJ2-7,TRBV20-1,TGCAGTGCTAGACAACCCGGGACAGGGATCGAGCAGTACTTC,CSARQPGTGIEQYF
-,many,TRBJ2-5,TRBV9,TGTGCCAGCAGCGTCAAATTCCAAGAGACCCAGTACTTC,CASSVKFQETQYF
-,-,TRBJ2-5,TRBV9,TGTGCCAGCAGCGTAGGGGACGAGTTGCGGTGGACCCAGTACTTC,CASSVGDELRWTQYF
-,-,TRBJ2-3,TRBV12-3/TRBV12-4,TGTGCCAGCAGTTCCGGCCAATCGACCGGTGCAGATACGCAGTATTTT,CASSSGQSTGADTQYF
TRBD1,-,TRBJ2-6,TRBV3-1,TGTGCCAGCAGCCAATTCCGGACAGGGGGCGCTGGGGCCAACGTCCTGACTTTC,CASSQFRTGGAGANVLTF
TRBD1,-,TRBJ1-6,TRBV20-1,TGCAGTGCTAGTCGGGACAGAGGTTCACCCCTCCACTTT,CSASRDRGSPLHF
TRBD2,-,TRBJ2-1,TRBV5-1,TGCGCCAGCAGCTTGGAGCGGGGGATCTACAATGAGCAGTTCTTC,CASSLERGIYNEQFF
TRBD1,few,TRBJ2-7,TRBV11-2,TGTGCCAGCAGCTTCTCTGGCAACGGACAGGGGATCTCCTACGAGCAGTACTTC,CASSFSGNGQGISYEQYF
-,many,TRBJ2-7,TRBV20-1,TGCAGTGCGCTACTAAACACTCTGGAAGAGCAGTACTTC,CSALLNTLEEQYF
-,many,TRBJ2-2,TRBV9,TGTGCCAGCAGCGCACCCGGGACTTCGAACACCGGGGAGCTGTTTTTT,CASSAPGTSNTGELFF
-,few,TRBJ1-1,TRBV12-3/TRBV12-4,TGTGCCAGCGGGCGTAAGAACACTGAAGCTTTCTTT,CASGRKNTEAFF
TRBD1,-,TRBJ2-5,TRBV27,TGTGCCAGCAGTTCCCTTGAAGGACAGGTGCAAGAGACCCAGTACTTC,CASSSLEGQVQETQYF
TRBD1,-,TRBJ2-2,TRBV24-1,TGTGCCACCAGTGATCCTCGACAGGGAGCGAACACCGGGGAGCTGTTTTTT,CATSDPRQGANTGELFF
TRBD2,-,TRBJ2-3,TRBV5-6,TGTGCCAGCAGCTGGAAGTTAGCGGGGAACACAGATACGCAGTATTTT,CASSWKLAGNTDTQYF
-,-,TRBJ2-1,TRBV4-2,TGTGCCAGCAGCGGGCTAGCGCGCCACAATGAGCAGTTCTTC,CASSGLARHNEQFF